This TCR beta chain was sequenced during a study of blood T cell repertoires in COVID-19. Study as a whole: Material from acute and convalescent COVID-19 was sourced from the United States, Italy and Spain. PBMCs, B-cell-depleted T cells, or T cells provided the cDNA or gDNA that made up the material.

A single count supports this clone. How the authors handled the data: Amplifying reference gene primers gave estimates of nucleated cell counts. Here immunoSEQ multiplex PCR was the method, and the copy in TCRdb shows in-frame clones only, minus some. Clone size and V and J calls were adopted from that table, with D and trimming inferred from the DNA. This table has about 400,000 clones, around 87% appearing once. The CDR3 is 14 amino acids. The V end was cut by 5 bases, the J end by 6 bases, with 17 bases between. Germline assignment: CDR1 SGHTA and CDR2 FQGTGA. The chain links TRBV7-3 to TRBJ2-7; TRBD2 is a possible D gene (7 bases). The receptor was derived from a human donor in a cohort sampled during active COVID-19. Source material: peripheral blood. The CDR3 bases are TGTGCCAGCAGCCCCTCACGACGGGGGGCCGAGCAGTACTTC. Its protein product is CASSPSRRGAEQYF. Variable domain in full (rest from reference TRBV7-3 and TRBJ2-7): GAGVSQTPSNKVTEKGKYVELRCDPISGHTALYWYRQSLGQGPEFLIYFQGTGAADDSGLPNDRFFAVRPEGSVSTLKIQRTERGDSAVYLCASSPSRRGAEQYFGPGTRLTVT.